The 18 T cell receptor beta chains listed next were all sequenced from one sample in a study of shared clonotypes between healthy human individuals. Profiling relied on immunoSEQ multiplex PCR, and the TCRdb table lists in-frame clones only, not all of them. Among roughly 2.6 million clones listed, around nine tenths were seen once. The sequencing sample was made of naive CD4+ T cells sorted from blood. The sample's subset: CD45RA+ positively selected. The receptors shown here come from a man aged 18 to 35 in good health.

A note on this clone: The junction and the germline gene differ at one end; a read error may be behind it. The chain carries TRBV7-7 and TRBJ2-2; the match to TRBD2 covers 7 bases. The germline V gene has CDR1 SSHAT and CDR2 FNYEAQ (reference sequence). The CDR3 is 14 amino acids. The CDR3 sequence is CASSLREGTGELFF. In DNA, the CDR3 is TGTGCTAGCAGCTTAAGGGAGGGCACCGGGGAGCTGTTTTTT. Complete variable domain (other parts from reference TRBV7-7 and TRBJ2-2): GAGVSQSPRYKVTKRGQDVTLRCDPISSHATLYWYQQALGQGPEFLTYFNYEAQPDKSGLPSDRFSAERPEGSISTLTIQRTEQRDSAMYRCASSLREGTGELFFGEGSRLTVL.

The chain links TRBV7-9 to TRBJ2-5, with D possibly matching TRBD2 (5 bases). This CDR3 has 15 residues. CDR1 is SEHNR, CDR2 FQNEAQ, per germline (reference sequence). Between the trimmed V and J ends, which lost 2 bases and 2 bases, there was a span of 12 bases. The CDR3 DNA reads TGTGCCAGCAGCTTAATTGAGGGTGTTCAAGAGACCCAGTACTTC. It encodes CASSLIEGVQETQYF.

This sequence joins TRBV28 and TRBJ2-3, with a tentative D call TRBD1 (5 bases). This CDR3 has 14 residues. The V gene lost 3 bases and the J gene lost 4 bases, with 11 bases spanning the gap. CDR1 MDHEN and CDR2 SYDVKM come from the germline V gene. The CDR3 loop is CASSLAGPPDTQYF. In DNA form, the CDR3 reads TGTGCCAGCAGTTTGGCAGGGCCCCCAGATACGCAGTATTTT.

This chain uses TRBV15 with TRBJ1-2, with D possibly TRBD1 on 6 matching bases. The CDR3 sequence is 15 residues long. Looked up from germline, CDR1 is LNHNV and CDR2 is YYDKDF (reference sequence). V dropped 1 base and J dropped 5 bases, with 14 bases sitting between them. CDR3 coding DNA: TGTGCCACCAGCAGAGTAATGGACAGTCAATATGGCTACACCTTC. Its translation: CATSRVMDSQYGYTF.

Worth noting for this clone: This same CDR3 is encoded by further DNA sequences in the sample. The chain carries TRBV5-1 and TRBJ2-5; unclear D gene. The V end lost 2 bases, the J end lost 5 bases, and 10 bases lay between the germline ends. The germline V gene has CDR1 SGHRS and CDR2 YFSETQ. CDR3 length: 13 residues. The CDR3 sequence: CASSFLGGETQYF. The CDR3 nucleotides read TGCGCCAGCAGCTTTTTGGGTGGTGAGACCCAGTACTTC.

This clone was recorded a few times. The chain couples TRBV2 to TRBJ2-2, with unresolved D. This CDR3 contains 15 residues. Trimming removed 1 base from V and 1 base from J, with 7 bases in between. Germline V CDR1 and CDR2: SNHLY, FYNNEI. The CDR3 here is CASSEDQRNTGELFF. The CDR3 DNA sequence: TGTGCCAGCAGTGAAGACCAGAGGAACACCGGGGAGCTGTTTTTT.

CDR3 nucleotides: TGCAGCGCACAGGGAAGGGACTATGGCTACACCTTC. It is translated as CSAQGRDYGYTF. This rearrangement joins TRBV29-1 to TRBJ1-2; TRBD1 is a possible D gene (6 bases). Between the trimmed V and J ends, which lost 7 bases and 3 bases, there was a span of 12 bases. The germline V gene has CDR1 SQVTM and CDR2 ANQGSEA. This CDR3 contains 12 residues.

The V gene is TRBV10-3, the J gene TRBJ2-1; D uncertain. The CDR3 is made up of 13 amino acids. CDR1 and CDR2 from the germline V gene are ENHRY and SYGVKD. V was shortened by 3 bases and J by 6 bases, with 9 bases between the two germline ends. CDR3 DNA sequence: TGTGCCATCAGTGATCCCCCTTTCAATGAGCAGTTCTTC. Its protein is CAISDPPFNEQFF.

CDR3 sequence reads: CASSLADTLNTEAFF. CDR3 coding DNA: TGTGCCAGCAGTTTAGCAGACACCTTGAACACTGAAGCTTTCTTT. The gene calls are TRBV27 and TRBJ1-1; D ambiguous. The germline V gene encodes CDR1 MNHEY and CDR2 SMNVEV (reference sequence). With 2 bases removed from V and 0 bases from J, the gap between germline ends came to 10 bases. This CDR3 has 15 residues.

In regard to this clone: This sample also contains other DNA sequences that code for the same CDR3. The rearrangement links TRBV18 to TRBJ2-7, with D perhaps matching TRBD1 (6 bases). This CDR3 has 14 amino acids. CDR1 is KGHSH and CDR2 is LQKENI in the germline V gene. V lost 3 bases and J lost 0, with 9 bases in between. The CDR3: CASSPTGSSYEQYF. Here the CDR3 DNA reads TGTGCCAGCTCACCCACAGGGAGCTCCTACGAGCAGTACTTC. Filled out from reference TRBV18 and TRBJ2-7, the complete variable domain reads NAGVMQNPRHLVRRRGQEARLRCSPMKGHSHVYWYRQLPEEGLKFMVYLQKENIIDESGMPKERFSAEFPKEGPSILRIQQVVRGDSAAYFCASSPTGSSYEQYFGPGTRLTVT.

In DNA form, the CDR3 reads TGTGCCAGCAGTGAAGCCAGGGGCGGTTCTGGGGCCAACGTCCTGACTTTC. The encoded protein is CASSEARGGSGANVLTF. The chain couples TRBV6-1 to TRBJ2-6, with D perhaps matching TRBD1 (6 bases). Deletions cut 0 bases from V and 1 base from J, with 10 bases between. Germline V gene lookup returns CDR1 MNHNS and CDR2 SASEGT. This CDR3 contains 17 residues.

The chain employs TRBV25-1 and TRBJ2-1; 8 positions agree with TRBD2. The V gene's germline CDR1 is MGHDK and CDR2 SYGVNS. CDR3 length: 15 residues. After removal of 1 base from V and 9 bases from J, the junction contained 8 bases not matched to a gene. The CDR3 nucleotides are TGTGCCAGCAGTGAATCATTAGCGGGATCGAGTGAGCAGTTCTTC. Amino acid sequence: CASSESLAGSSEQFF.

On this clone: The same CDR3 also results from other DNA sequences found in this sample. This rearrangement joins TRBV30 to TRBJ2-5; D might be TRBD1 (6 bases). The CDR3 is 13 amino acids. Trimming left V 2 bases short and J 1 base short, with 8 bases between. Germline V gives CDR1 GTSNPN, CDR2 SVGIG (reference sequence). The CDR3 DNA follows: TGTGCCTGGAGTACAGGGTCCCAAGAGACCCAGTACTTC. This translates into CAWSTGSQETQYF.

Points on this clone: Additional DNA sequences in this sample encode the identical CDR3. The chain has TRBV6-1 and TRBJ2-3; 8 nucleotides match TRBD2. With V trimmed by 5 bases and J by 3 bases, 7 bases remained unmatched. The CDR3 covers 15 residues. Germline loops: CDR1 MNHNS, CDR2 SASEGT. This chain's CDR3 is CASSRSGGGTDTQYF. CDR3 sequence (DNA): TGTGCCAGCAGTCGAAGCGGGGGTGGGACAGATACGCAGTATTTT.

This chain uses TRBV10-3 with TRBJ1-1, with D possibly being TRBD1 (5 bases). The CDR3 contains 13 residues. Trimming took off 6 bases at V and 5 bases at J, with 13 bases between the two ends. In germline, CDR1 is ENHRY, CDR2 SYGVKD. The CDR3 is CAIRPDRATEAFF. CDR3 bases: TGTGCCATCAGGCCCGACAGAGCAACTGAAGCTTTCTTT.

The chain links TRBV7-2 to TRBJ2-2; TRBD2 aligns across 9 bases. There are 15 residues in the CDR3. Germline V lookup: CDR1 SGHTA, CDR2 FQGNSA. The V segment lost 1 base and the J segment 4 bases; nucleotides outside the gene matches: 1. The CDR3 coding sequence is TGTGCCAGCAGCTTAGGCGGGAGGGTCACCGGGGAGCTGTTTTTT. Translated, it gives CASSLGGRVTGELFF.

About this clone itself: Different DNA sequences within this sample yield the same CDR3. V usage is TRBV9 and J usage is TRBJ1-5; a possible D gene is TRBD1 (5 bases). Germline-derived CDR1 and CDR2 are SGDLS and YYNGEE. V was trimmed by 0 bases and J by 0 bases, leaving 7 bases between them. The CDR3 contains 15 residues. The CDR3: CASSVGGISNQPQHF. The CDR3 DNA reads TGTGCCAGCAGCGTAGGGGGGATTAGCAATCAGCCCCAGCATTTT.

The chain carries TRBV10-3 and TRBJ1-3, with no clear D. Trimming cost V 11 bases and J 0 bases, with 8 bases left between them. The CDR3 is 12 residues long. Germline CDR1 ENHRY, CDR2 SYGVKD. The CDR3 DNA follows: TGTGCCTCGATGGGCTCTGGAAACACCATATATTTT. This sequence encodes CASMGSGNTIYF.